This TCR beta chain was observed in a study of CD8+ T cells in alopecia areata. Combined cutaneous lymph node cells underwent sorting by CD4, CD8alpha, NKG2D, NKG2ACE and additional markers. As regards this clone: Genes and germline are mouse. The read ends 4 residues early relative to the CDR3; the germline J gene fills the gap.

The CDR3 covers 13 residues. The germline V gene has CDR1 FNHDT and CDR2 SITEND (reference sequence). Extracted RNA was reverse transcribed into cDNA, the sequencing template. Method: immunoSEQ multiplex PCR; TCRdb's copy keeps in-frame clones and lacks some. The sample is made up of about 270,000 clones, none counted only once. V is TRBV19 and J is TRBJ2-5; TRBD1 aligns across 7 bases. The clonotype comes from a C3H/HeJ mouse with alopecia areata. MHC haplotype of the strain: H2-k. Sequences were obtained from CD4+ T cells sorted from a lymph node. The CDR3 loop reads CASSNRGGDTQYF. Partial CDR3 DNA: TGTGCCAGCAGTAACAGGGGAGGGGAC.